The 16 T cell receptor beta chains below all came from one sample that was sequenced in a study of shared clonotypes between healthy human individuals. Naive CD8 cells comprised CD45RO-negative, CCR7-positively selected cells, excluding terminally differentiated effector memory CD45RA+ cells. Measured with immunoSEQ multiplex PCR; TCRdb has only the in-frame clones, and not every one. The sample has roughly 810,000 clones, 90% to 97% seen once; the top ten hold around 0.21%. Sequenced input: naive CD8+ T cells sorted from blood. Every receptor here comes from a man aged 30-40 years in good health.

The V gene is TRBV9, the J gene TRBJ1-2; a possible D gene is TRBD1 (6 bases). The length of the CDR3 is 12 residues. CDR1 is SGDLS, CDR2 YYNGEE, per germline. The germline V and J ends were trimmed by 0 bases and 10 bases, with 10 bases remaining between them. In DNA form, the CDR3 reads TGTGCCAGCAGCGTAGTGAGGGGGGACTACACCTTC. Translating it yields CASSVVRGDYTF.

The J gene is TRBJ1-1, the V gene TRBV6-5; D might be TRBD1 (5 bases). CDR3 length equals 15 residues. Trimming cost V 8 bases and J 2 bases, with 18 bases left between them. Germline CDR1 MNHEY, CDR2 SVGAGI. The CDR3 loop is CASFSRQGPNTEAFF. The CDR3 DNA is TGTGCCAGCTTTTCCCGGCAGGGACCAAACACTGAAGCTTTCTTT.

V and J are TRBV7-2 and TRBJ2-1, with a weak D call TRBD2 (6 bases). Between the trimmed V and J ends, which lost 7 bases and 6 bases, there was a span of 16 bases. The germline CDR1 and CDR2 sequences are SGHTA and FQGNSA. The CDR3 sequence is 14 residues long. The CDR3 sequence is CASNEGGWSNEQFF. For the CDR3, the DNA is TGTGCCAGCAACGAGGGAGGATGGAGCAATGAGCAGTTCTTC.

A single count supports this clone. The V and J genes are TRBV14 and TRBJ1-2; D may be TRBD1 (6 bases). This CDR3 is 14 amino acids long. Germline CDR1 is SGHDN and CDR2 is FVKESK. V was pared by 5 bases and J by 2 bases, with 12 bases between. CDR3 sequence: CASSGGRENYGYTF. The CDR3 bases are TGTGCCAGCAGCGGGGGCAGGGAGAACTATGGCTACACCTTC. The full variable domain, rest sourced from reference TRBV14 and TRBJ1-2, is EAGVTQFPSHSVIEKGQTVTLRCDPISGHDNLYWYRRVMGKEIKFLLHFVKESKQDESGMPNNRFLAERTGGTYSTLKVQPAELEDSGVYFCASSGGRENYGYTFGSGTRLTVV.

The chain joins TRBV5-1 to TRBJ2-7, with D possibly matching TRBD1 (6 bases). Deletions cut 4 bases from V and 0 bases from J, with 20 bases between. In germline, CDR1 is SGHRS, CDR2 YFSETQ. The CDR3 runs 17 residues. CDR3 residues: CASSDRDGVTGSYEQYF. CDR3 in DNA: TGCGCCAGCAGCGACCGGGATGGGGTGACAGGCTCCTACGAGCAGTACTTC.

DNA of the CDR3: TGTGCCAGCAGCGAAGGGACAGCTGGCGCTGAAGCTTTCTTT. This sequence encodes CASSEGTAGAEAFF. V usage is TRBV5-5 and J usage is TRBJ1-1, with 7 bases matching TRBD1. The CDR3 loop spans 14 amino acids. Losses at the gene ends were 4 bases for V and 6 bases for J; bases not matched to a gene: 9. Per the germline V gene, CDR1 is SGHKS and CDR2 is YYEKEE (reference sequence). The complete variable domain, with remaining parts taken from reference TRBV5-5 and TRBJ1-1, reads DAGVTQSPTHLIKTRGQQVTLRCSPISGHKSVSWYQQVLGQGPQFIFQYYEKEERGRGNFPDRFSARQFPNYSSELNVNALLLGDSALYLCASSEGTAGAEAFFGQGTRLTVV.

The chain recombines TRBV5-6 with TRBJ2-2, with unresolved D. Trimming cost V 2 bases and J 6 bases, with 11 bases left between them. The CDR3 runs 14 residues. CDR1 and CDR2 (germline): SGHDT, YYEEEE. The CDR3 is CASSLIRSSGELFF. The CDR3, as DNA: TGTGCCAGCAGCTTAATCAGGAGTTCCGGGGAGCTGTTTTTT.

V is TRBV5-1 and J is TRBJ2-1, with a weak D call TRBD2 (5 bases). V lost 6 bases to trimming and J lost 5 bases, with 12 bases between them. Germline loops: CDR1 SGHRS, CDR2 YFSETQ. The CDR3 contains 13 residues. The DNA of the CDR3 is TGCGCCAGCACCTGGAGGCAGAACAATGAGCAGTTCTTC. Amino acid sequence: CASTWRQNNEQFF. Using reference TRBV5-1 and TRBJ2-1 for the parts outside the CDR3, the full variable domain is KAGVTQTPRYLIKTRGQQVTLSCSPISGHRSVSWYQQTPGQGLQFLFEYFSETQRNKGNFPGRFSGRQFSNSRSEMNVSTLELGDSALYLCASTWRQNNEQFFGPGTRLTVL.

This chain connects TRBV7-2 to TRBJ2-7; TRBD2 aligns across 7 bases. V shed 4 bases, J shed 3 bases, and the junction held 9 bases outside the gene matches. This CDR3 comprises 15 residues. In germline, CDR1 is SGHTA, CDR2 FQGNSA. The CDR3 sequence: CASSSWGGPLYEQYF. The CDR3 DNA is TGTGCCAGCAGCTCGTGGGGAGGGCCTCTCTACGAGCAGTACTTC.

This sequence joins TRBV27 and TRBJ1-1, with D unresolved. CDR3 length: 14 residues. V was cut by 6 bases and J by 6 bases, with 17 bases left in between. CDR1 is MNHEY and CDR2 is SMNVEV in the germline V gene (reference sequence). The CDR3 DNA follows: TGTGCCAGCAGCCCGACGGCGTACGGCGCTGAAGCTTTCTTT. This encodes CASSPTAYGAEAFF.

The chain uses TRBV27 and TRBJ2-7; 7 bases agree with TRBD1. Germline CDR1 is MNHEY and CDR2 is SMNVEV (reference sequence). This CDR3 is built from 13 residues. The J segment lost 7 bases and the V segment lost 3 bases, leaving 6 bases of the junction unmatched. CDR3 sequence (DNA): TGTGCCAGCAGTTTGAATAACAGGGGTGAGCAGTACTTC. It translates to CASSLNNRGEQYF.

The rearrangement uses TRBV27 and TRBJ2-1; the match to TRBD1 covers 7 bases. From germline, CDR1 is MNHEY and CDR2 SMNVEV (reference sequence). V shed 5 bases and J 9 bases; nucleotides not matched to a gene: 4. The CDR3 runs to 12 residues. The CDR3 loop reads CASSPSGGEQFF. DNA of the CDR3: TGTGCCAGCAGTCCATCAGGGGGTGAGCAGTTCTTC.

This sequence joins TRBV20-1 and TRBJ2-1, with TRBD1 as a possible D gene (5 bases). This CDR3 contains 11 residues. The germline V and J ends were trimmed by 6 bases and 10 bases, with 13 bases remaining between them. Germline V gene data show CDR1 as DFQATT and CDR2 as SNEGSKA (reference sequence). The CDR3 spells CSAQVVGEQFF. CDR3 in DNA: TGCAGTGCACAGGTGGTTGGGGAGCAGTTCTTC.

The V call is TRBV6-5, the J call TRBJ1-1, with D uncertain. Germline V gene sequence: CDR1 MNHEY, CDR2 SVGAGI. This CDR3 has 13 residues. Trimming removed 5 bases at V and 6 bases at J, with 13 bases between. The CDR3 nucleotides are TGTGCCAGCAGTCCTAGCCCCGTTTCTGAAGCTTTCTTT. Amino acid sequence: CASSPSPVSEAFF.

The rearrangement joins TRBV5-4 to TRBJ2-2; D remains ambiguous. The CDR3 has 14 residues. Trimming removed 1 base from V and 1 base from J, with 5 bases in between. Germline V CDR1 and CDR2: SGHNT, YYREEE (reference sequence). The CDR3 reads CASSLIQNTGELFF. CDR3 bases: TGTGCCAGCAGCTTGATCCAGAACACCGGGGAGCTGTTTTTT.

The chain employs TRBV28 and TRBJ2-1, with 10 bases that match TRBD2. The germline CDR1 and CDR2 sequences are MDHEN and SYDVKM. The length of the CDR3 is 13 residues. V lost 2 bases and J lost 15; bases outside the gene matches: 7. The CDR3 nucleotides read TGTGCCAGCAGTTTAGGTCTAGCGGGAGTTCGGTTCTTC. It codes for CASSLGLAGVRFF.